This TCR beta chain was captured in a study of blood T cell repertoires in COVID-19. Study context: Samples came from the United States, Italy and Spain, spanning acute and convalescent COVID-19.

Germline CDR1 SNHLY, CDR2 FYNNEI. This CDR3 is 15 amino acids long. The germline V and J ends were trimmed by 4 bases and 3 bases, with 13 bases remaining between them. This clone has a handful of counts. Clones were read by immunoSEQ multiplex PCR, and TCRdb kept only the in-frame ones, dropping some. The sample contains some 110,000 clones, 81% of which appear only once. The sample comprised peripheral blood. The genes are TRBV2 and TRBJ2-1, with TRBD1 as a possible D gene (5 bases). This clonotype was sampled from an elderly man with acute or convalescent COVID-19. CDR3 residues: CASSGLVDSYNEQFF. The CDR3 region has the DNA TGTGCCAGCAGTGGTCTCGTAGACAGCTACAATGAGCAGTTCTTC.